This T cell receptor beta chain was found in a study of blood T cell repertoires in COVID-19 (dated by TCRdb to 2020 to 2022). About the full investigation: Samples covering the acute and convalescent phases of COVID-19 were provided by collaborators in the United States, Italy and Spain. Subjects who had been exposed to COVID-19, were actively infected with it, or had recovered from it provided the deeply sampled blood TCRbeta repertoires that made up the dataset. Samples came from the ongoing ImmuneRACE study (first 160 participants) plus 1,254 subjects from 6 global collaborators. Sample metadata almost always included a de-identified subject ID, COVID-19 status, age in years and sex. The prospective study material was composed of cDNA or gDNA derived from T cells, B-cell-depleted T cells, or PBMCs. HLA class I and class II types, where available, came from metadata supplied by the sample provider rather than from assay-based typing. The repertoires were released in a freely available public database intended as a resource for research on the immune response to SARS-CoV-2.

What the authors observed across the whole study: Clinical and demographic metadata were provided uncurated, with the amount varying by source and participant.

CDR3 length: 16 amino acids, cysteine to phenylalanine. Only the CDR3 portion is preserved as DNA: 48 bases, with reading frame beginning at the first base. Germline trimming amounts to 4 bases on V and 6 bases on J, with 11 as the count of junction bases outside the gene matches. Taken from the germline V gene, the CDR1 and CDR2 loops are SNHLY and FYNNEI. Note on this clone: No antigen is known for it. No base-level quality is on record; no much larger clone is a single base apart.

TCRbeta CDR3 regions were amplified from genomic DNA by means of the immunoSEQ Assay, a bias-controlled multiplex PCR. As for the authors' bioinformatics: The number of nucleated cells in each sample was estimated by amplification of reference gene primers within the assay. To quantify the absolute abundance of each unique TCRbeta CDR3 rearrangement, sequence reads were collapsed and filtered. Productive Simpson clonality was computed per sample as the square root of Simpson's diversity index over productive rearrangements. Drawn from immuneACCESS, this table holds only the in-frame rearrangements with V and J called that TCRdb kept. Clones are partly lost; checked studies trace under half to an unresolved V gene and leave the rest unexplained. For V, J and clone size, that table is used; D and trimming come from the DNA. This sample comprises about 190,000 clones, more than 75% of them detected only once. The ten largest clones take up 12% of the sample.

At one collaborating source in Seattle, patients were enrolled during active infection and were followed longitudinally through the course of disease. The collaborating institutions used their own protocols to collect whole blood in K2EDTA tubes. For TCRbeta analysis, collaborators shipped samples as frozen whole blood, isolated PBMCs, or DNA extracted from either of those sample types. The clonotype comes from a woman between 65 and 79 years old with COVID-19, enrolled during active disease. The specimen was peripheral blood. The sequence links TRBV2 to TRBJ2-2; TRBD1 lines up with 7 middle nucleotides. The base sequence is TGTGCCAGCAGTGTCGAAGGGGGCGCGTCGGCCGGGGAGCTGTTTTTT. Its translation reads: CASSVEGGASAGELFF.